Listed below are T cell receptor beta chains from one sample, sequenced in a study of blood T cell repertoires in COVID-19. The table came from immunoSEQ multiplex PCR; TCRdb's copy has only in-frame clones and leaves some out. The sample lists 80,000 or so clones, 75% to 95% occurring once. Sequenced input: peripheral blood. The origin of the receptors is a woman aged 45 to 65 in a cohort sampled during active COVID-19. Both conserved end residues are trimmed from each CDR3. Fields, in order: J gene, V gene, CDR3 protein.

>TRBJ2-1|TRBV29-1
SVRGREGYNEQF
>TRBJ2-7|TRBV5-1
ASSPDNSYEQY
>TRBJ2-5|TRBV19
ASSDDGQGGRETQY
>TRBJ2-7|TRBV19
ASSTQGNRYEQY
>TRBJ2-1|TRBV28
ASSPTSGGRHEQF
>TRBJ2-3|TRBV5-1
ASSLGQIADTQY
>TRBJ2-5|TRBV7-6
ASSFGLAQQETQY
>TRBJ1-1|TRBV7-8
ASRAGGAPRTF
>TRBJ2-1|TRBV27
ASSYYPYNEQF
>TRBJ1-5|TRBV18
ASSPDSYSNQPQH
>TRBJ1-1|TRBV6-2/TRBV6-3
ASSLQDTWEVNTEAF
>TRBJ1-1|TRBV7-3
ASSVQGRDTEAF
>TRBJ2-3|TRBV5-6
ASTLHGDTQY
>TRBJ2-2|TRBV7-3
ASSSGLVNTGELF
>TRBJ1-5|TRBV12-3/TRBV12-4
ASSPGNQPQH
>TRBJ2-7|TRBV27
ASRLAGVGTYEQY